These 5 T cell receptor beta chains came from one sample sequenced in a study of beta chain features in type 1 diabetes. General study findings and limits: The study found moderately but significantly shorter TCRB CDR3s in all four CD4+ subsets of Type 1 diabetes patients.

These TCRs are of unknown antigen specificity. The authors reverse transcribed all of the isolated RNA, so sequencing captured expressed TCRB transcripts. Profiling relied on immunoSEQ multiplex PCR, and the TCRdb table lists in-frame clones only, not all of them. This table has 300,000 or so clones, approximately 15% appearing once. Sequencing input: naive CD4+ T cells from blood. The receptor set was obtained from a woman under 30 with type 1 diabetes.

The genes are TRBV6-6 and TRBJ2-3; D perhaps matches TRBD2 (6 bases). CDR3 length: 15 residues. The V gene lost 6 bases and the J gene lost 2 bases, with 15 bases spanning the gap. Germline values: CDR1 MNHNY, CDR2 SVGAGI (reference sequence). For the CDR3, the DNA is TGTGCCAGCAGAGACGCGAGCGGGTACACAGATACGCAGTATTTT. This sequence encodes CASRDASGYTDTQYF.

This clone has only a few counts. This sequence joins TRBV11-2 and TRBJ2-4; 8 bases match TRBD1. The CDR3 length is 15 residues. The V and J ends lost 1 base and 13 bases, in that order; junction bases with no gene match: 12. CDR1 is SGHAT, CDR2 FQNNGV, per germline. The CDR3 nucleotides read TGTGCCAGCAGCTTAGCGGGGTTGCGGACAGGGCAACAGTACTTC. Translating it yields CASSLAGLRTGQQYF.

The DNA for the CDR3 is TGTGCCAGCAGTGAGGGGGCTTACGGCTACACCTTC. Protein: CASSEGAYGYTF. The rearrangement links TRBV25-1 to TRBJ1-2; weak D call: TRBD1 (6 bases). Germline V gene lookup returns CDR1 MGHDK and CDR2 SYGVNS. This CDR3 comprises 12 residues. Deletions cut 3 bases from V and 8 bases from J, with 10 bases between.

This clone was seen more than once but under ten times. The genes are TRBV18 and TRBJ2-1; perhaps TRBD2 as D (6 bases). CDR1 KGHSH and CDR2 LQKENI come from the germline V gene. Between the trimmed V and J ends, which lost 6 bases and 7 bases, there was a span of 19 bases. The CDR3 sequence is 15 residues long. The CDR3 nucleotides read TGTGCCAGCTCTCCCCTAGCGCCGGCGGGAAATGAGCAGTTCTTC. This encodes CASSPLAPAGNEQFF.

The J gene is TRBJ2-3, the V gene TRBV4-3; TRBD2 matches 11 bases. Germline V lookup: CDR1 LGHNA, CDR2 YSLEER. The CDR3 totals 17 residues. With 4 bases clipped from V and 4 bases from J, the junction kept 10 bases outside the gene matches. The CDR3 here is CASSPHNSGRASDTQYF. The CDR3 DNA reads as TGCGCCAGCAGCCCCCACAATAGCGGGAGGGCCTCAGATACGCAGTATTTT.